This entry lists 18 T cell receptor beta chains sequenced from one sample in a study of blood T cell repertoires in COVID-19. Generated by immunoSEQ multiplex PCR, the TCRdb table keeps only in-frame clones and is missing some. The sample has around 120,000 clones, 79% seen once; the top ten hold about 4%. The sequenced sample consisted of peripheral blood. The receptors stem from a woman older than 75 with acute or convalescent COVID-19.

V is TRBV19 and J is TRBJ2-1; 9 nucleotides line up with TRBD2. The germline gives CDR1 LNHDA, CDR2 SQIVND (reference sequence). Losses at the gene ends were 6 bases for V and 6 bases for J; bases not matched to a gene: 9. This CDR3 has 15 residues. CDR3: CASRGRGGAGNEQFF. The CDR3 DNA follows: TGTGCCAGTAGAGGTCGCGGGGGGGCGGGCAATGAGCAGTTCTTC.

The V call is TRBV10-3, the J call TRBJ2-3, with 8 bases identical to TRBD1. V lost 6 bases and J lost 0; bases outside the gene matches: 5. This CDR3 is 15 amino acids long. The germline V gene encodes CDR1 ENHRY and CDR2 SYGVKD. The CDR3 protein is CAIRGDRGSTDTQYF. CDR3 in DNA: TGTGCCATCAGGGGCGACAGGGGAAGCACAGATACGCAGTATTTT.

The gene calls are TRBV19 and TRBJ2-1; the match to TRBD2 covers 11 bases. Trimming took 7 bases from V and 1 from J; bases not matched to a gene: 6. This CDR3 is 16 amino acids long. CDR1 is LNHDA, CDR2 SQIVND, per germline (reference sequence). The CDR3 sequence: CASTITSGGSYNEQFF. Here the CDR3 DNA reads TGTGCCAGTACCATCACTAGCGGGGGTTCCTACAATGAGCAGTTCTTC.

The chain recombines TRBV27 with TRBJ2-5, with D possibly TRBD1 on 6 matching bases. The CDR3 consists of 13 residues. V lost 5 bases and J lost 4, with 11 bases in between. Germline V gene data show CDR1 as MNHEY and CDR2 as SMNVEV (reference sequence). Here the CDR3 reads CASSLQGAETQYF. CDR3 nucleotides: TGTGCCAGCAGTCTACAGGGTGCAGAGACCCAGTACTTC.

The chain links TRBV6-6 to TRBJ1-2; D might be TRBD1 (6 bases). The CDR3 loop spans 13 amino acids. The ends were cut back, 6 bases at V and 6 bases at J, with 14 bases in the middle. Germline CDR1 MNHNY, CDR2 SVGAGI (reference sequence). Here the CDR3 reads CASSNKQGNGYTF. CDR3 in DNA: TGTGCCAGCAGCAATAAACAGGGAAATGGCTACACCTTC.

The gene calls are TRBV5-1 and TRBJ2-5, with 9 bases lining up with TRBD2. The V and J ends lost 0 bases and 0 bases, in that order; junction bases with no gene match: 6. Germline CDR1 SGHRS, CDR2 YFSETQ. The CDR3 is 17 residues long. DNA for the CDR3: TGCGCCAGCAGCTTGGGGACAGCGGGAGGTTACCAAGAGACCCAGTACTTC. It codes for CASSLGTAGGYQETQYF.

This chain joins TRBV30 and TRBJ2-1; TRBD2 matches at 7 bases. The CDR3 covers 15 residues. Germline CDR1 GTSNPN, CDR2 SVGIG (reference sequence). With 0 bases clipped from V and 5 bases from J, the junction kept 7 bases outside the gene matches. The CDR3 sequence is CAWSVGGAVHNEQFF. CDR3 nucleotide sequence: TGTGCCTGGAGTGTGGGAGGGGCGGTGCACAATGAGCAGTTCTTC.

Here the CDR3 reads CASRRQTNTGELFF. As DNA, the CDR3 is TGTGCCAGCAGGAGGCAGACGAACACCGGGGAGCTGTTTTTT. This sequence joins TRBV4-2 and TRBJ2-2; D not resolved. Trimming cost V 6 bases and J 0 bases, with 8 bases left between them. Germline lookup yields CDR1 LGHNA and CDR2 YNFKEQ. The CDR3 has 14 amino acids.

The chain recombines TRBV18 with TRBJ1-4; D remains unclear. Trimming stripped 6 bases from V and 3 bases from J, with 14 bases between. Germline lookup yields CDR1 KGHSH and CDR2 LQKENI. The CDR3 spans 15 residues. This CDR3 reads CASSKAGGSNEKLFF. DNA for the CDR3: TGTGCCAGCTCGAAAGCTGGAGGGTCTAATGAAAAACTGTTTTTT.

CDR3: CASSLVGGVLNEQFF. In nucleotides, the CDR3 is TGTGCCAGCAGCTTGGTGGGGGGGGTTCTCAATGAGCAGTTCTTC. The chain is built from TRBV5-4 and TRBJ2-1, with 7 bases matching TRBD2. J gave up 6 bases and V 0 bases, and 6 bases lay outside the gene matches. Germline lookup yields CDR1 SGHNT and CDR2 YYREEE (reference sequence). CDR3 length equals 15 residues.

The rearrangement links TRBV6-4 to TRBJ2-2, with D possibly being TRBD2 (6 bases). CDR1 is MRHNA and CDR2 is SNTAGT in the germline V gene. V lost 4 bases and J lost 5, with 14 bases in between. The CDR3 sequence is 15 residues long. The CDR3 bases are TGTGCCAGCAGTGTGGAGGGGTCAGGGACCGGGGAGCTGTTTTTT. Translating it yields CASSVEGSGTGELFF.

The rearrangement links TRBV5-7 to TRBJ1-4; maybe TRBD1 (5 bases). TRBV5-7 is classed as an ORF, of uncertain function. The CDR3 contains 17 residues. The V end lost 0 bases, the J end lost 1 base, and 13 bases lay between the germline ends. The CDR3 sequence is CASSLESGGETNEKLFF. For the CDR3, the DNA is TGTGCCAGCAGCTTGGAATCCGGGGGGGAAACTAATGAAAAACTGTTTTTT.

The rearrangement joins TRBV7-2 to TRBJ2-5, with 14 bases lining up with TRBD2. Germline-derived CDR1 and CDR2 are SGHTA and FQGNSA. The CDR3 spans 15 residues. Unmatched junction bases numbered 1, after V lost 5 bases and J lost 2 bases. The DNA of the CDR3 is TGTGCCAGCAGCGGACTAGCGGGAGGTCAAGAGACCCAGTACTTC. Translating it yields CASSGLAGGQETQYF.

The chain is built from TRBV10-3 and TRBJ1-1, with 7 positions matching TRBD1. This CDR3 is 14 amino acids long. The V gene end was trimmed by 3 bases and the J gene end by 1 base; junction bases not matched to a gene: 2. Germline CDR1 and CDR2: ENHRY and SYGVKD. The CDR3 protein is CAISEQGSNTEAFF. Here the CDR3 DNA reads TGTGCCATCAGTGAACAGGGGTCGAACACTGAAGCTTTCTTT.

The rearrangement links TRBV7-9 to TRBJ2-1; weak D call: TRBD2 (5 bases). Germline CDR1 SEHNR, CDR2 FQNEAQ (reference sequence). This CDR3 is built from 15 residues. V lost 5 bases to trimming and J lost 8 bases, with 19 bases between them. CDR3 region: CASSLESRGWDEQFF. CDR3 coding DNA: TGTGCCAGCAGCCTAGAGAGCCGAGGGTGGGATGAGCAGTTCTTC.

The chain is built from TRBV2 and TRBJ2-7, with D perhaps TRBD1 (6 bases). Trimming cost V 6 bases and J 0 bases, with 12 bases left between them. This CDR3 has 14 amino acids. Germline V gives CDR1 SNHLY, CDR2 FYNNEI. The CDR3 coding sequence is TGTGCCAGCAGAACAGGGCTGATCTCCTACGAGCAGTACTTC. Translated: CASRTGLISYEQYF.

The CDR3 sequence is CASSLWGDATEAFF. The CDR3 DNA sequence: TGTGCCAGCAGCCTCTGGGGAGACGCCACTGAAGCTTTCTTT. V is TRBV5-6 and J is TRBJ1-1; unclear D gene. The V end was cut by 4 bases, the J end by 4 bases, with 14 bases between. The CDR3 covers 14 residues. Germline values: CDR1 SGHDT, CDR2 YYEEEE.

This clone was seen once. The chain is built from TRBV4-3 and TRBJ2-5; 10 bases are shared with TRBD2. Looked up from germline, CDR1 is LGHNA and CDR2 is YSLEER. The CDR3 covers 16 residues. Trimming at V came to 0 bases and at J to 5 bases, leaving 6 bases not matched to a gene. The CDR3 DNA sequence: TGCGCCAGCAGCCAAGATGGGGTAGCGGGAGGTGAGACCCAGTACTTC. Protein product: CASSQDGVAGGETQYF.